This TCR beta chain came from a study of T cell repertoires in aging, cancer and after chemotherapy. Trimming removed 5 bases at V and 4 bases at J, with 9 bases between. This CDR3 contains 13 residues. The germline V gene has CDR1 SGHAT and CDR2 FQNNGV. TRB rearrangements spanning V, D and J were amplified using mixed TRB-A/B primers. TCRdb processed the multiplex PCR reads anew with MiXCR; each CDR3 protein has one entry. The table lists around 2,400 distinct CDR3 sequences, around half of them singletons. TCR beta rearrangements were amplified from peripheral blood genomic DNA. This chain connects TRBV11-2 to TRBJ1-5; D is unclear. The specimen sequenced was blood. This TCR was sampled from a human donor with a blood cancer. The CDR3, as DNA: TGTGCCAGCAGCCTCACAATTAATCAGCCCCAGCATTTT. It codes for CASSLTINQPQHF. Based on the CDR3 plus reference TRBV11-2 and TRBJ1-5, the full variable domain is EAGVAQSPRYKIIEKRQSVAFWCNPISGHATLYWYQQILGQGPKLLIQFQNNGVVDDSQLPKDRFSAERLKGVDSTLKIQPAKLEDSAVYLCASSLTINQPQHFGDGTRLSIL.